The 10 T cell receptor beta chains below were found in one sample sequenced in a study of T cell responses to AZD1222 COVID-19 vaccine. Libraries were prepared by immunoSEQ multiplex PCR; TCRdb keeps only in-frame clonotypes and omits some of them. Here the sample spans around 67,000 clones, about four fifths being singletons. Material: peripheral blood, obtained 28 days after the second AZD1222 dose. The receptors derive from an adult who received the AZD1222 COVID-19 vaccine.

The rearrangement joins TRBV4-1 to TRBJ1-4, with a possible D match to TRBD1 (5 bases). The CDR3 consists of 13 residues. Germline values: CDR1 MGHRA, CDR2 YSYEKL. V lost 2 bases and J 7 bases, leaving 8 bases between the germline ends. The CDR3: CASSQPGAEKLFF. The CDR3 DNA reads as TGCGCCAGCAGCCAACCCGGGGCTGAAAAACTGTTTTTT.

This chain uses TRBV6-1 with TRBJ2-7; D unclear. The CDR3 is 15 amino acids. Trimming took 2 bases from V and 3 from J, leaving 14 bases between them. The germline CDR1 and CDR2 sequences are MNHNS and SASEGT. The CDR3 loop is CASSESRPDYYEQYF. The DNA of the CDR3 is TGTGCCAGCAGTGAATCGCGTCCAGATTACTACGAGCAGTACTTC.

Only one count was recorded for this clone. The genes are TRBV21-1 and TRBJ1-3. TRBV21-1 is reported as a pseudogene. The CDR3 runs 15 residues. For the CDR3, the DNA is TGTGCCAGCAGCCCAGACCAAAGGGCTGGAAACACCATATATTTT. Protein product: CASSPDQRAGNTIYF.

This rearrangement joins TRBV29-1 to TRBJ2-3, with D perhaps being TRBD1 or TRBD2 (5 bases each). This CDR3 spans 15 amino acids. Deletions cut 1 base from V and 7 bases from J, with 18 bases between. The germline V gene encodes CDR1 SQVTM and CDR2 ANQGSEA. The CDR3: CSVEAGTAGLNTQYF. CDR3 nucleotides: TGCAGCGTTGAAGCCGGGACCGCTGGTTTAAATACGCAGTATTTT.

The V gene is TRBV7-6, the J gene TRBJ1-4; tentative D call: TRBD1 (5 bases). Germline V gene sequence: CDR1 SGHVS, CDR2 FNYEAQ. The V and J ends lost 1 base and 8 bases respectively, with 14 bases between them. The CDR3 consists of 15 residues. The CDR3 sequence is CASSLDSRVGEKLFF. CDR3 nucleotide sequence: TGTGCCAGCAGCTTAGATTCCAGGGTTGGAGAAAAACTGTTTTTT.

J is TRBJ1-2 and V is TRBV7-8; TRBD1 might be the D (5 bases). The CDR3 runs to 14 residues. Germline V gene sequence: CDR1 SGHVS, CDR2 FQNEAQ. V lost 0 bases and J lost 4, with 9 bases in between. CDR3 sequence: CASSLAGGAYGYTF. DNA of the CDR3: TGTGCCAGCAGCTTAGCGGGGGGAGCCTATGGCTACACCTTC.

This clone is a singleton in its sample. The rearrangement links TRBV7-2 to TRBJ1-5; TRBD1 matches 8 bases. The CDR3 has 16 amino acids. The ends lost 4 bases at V and 3 bases at J; junction bases unmatched: 8. Germline V gene data show CDR1 as SGHTA and CDR2 as FQGNSA. This CDR3 is CASSSPGQALNQPQHF. Written as DNA, the CDR3 is TGTGCCAGCAGCTCGCCGGGACAGGCCCTCAATCAGCCCCAGCATTTT.

The chain links TRBV30 to TRBJ1-2; D is possibly TRBD1 (6 bases). This CDR3 spans 13 amino acids. Germline assignment: CDR1 GTSNPN and CDR2 SVGIG (reference sequence). Trimming took 0 bases from V and 5 from J, leaving 10 bases between them. The CDR3 DNA follows: TGTGCCTGGAGTGTACAGGGAGTATATGGCTACACCTTC. This encodes CAWSVQGVYGYTF.

On this clone: This CDR3 is also generated by other DNA sequences in the sample. V usage is TRBV30 and J usage is TRBJ2-1, with 8 bases matching TRBD2. CDR3 length: 14 residues. Germline-derived CDR1 and CDR2 are GTSNPN and SVGIG (reference sequence). V lost 8 bases to trimming and J lost 7 bases; unmatched junction nucleotides: 13. In nucleotides, the CDR3 is TGTGCCGGGCGGCTTTCGGGGGGGGGAAATGAGCAGTTCTTC. Amino acid sequence: CAGRLSGGGNEQFF.

CDR3 sequence (DNA): TGTGCCAGCAGAGAGGGGACCGACTACTACAATGAGCAGTTCTTC. Its translation: CASREGTDYYNEQFF. The J gene is TRBJ2-1, the V gene TRBV7-8; tentatively, D is TRBD1 or TRBD2 (5 bases each). Germline V CDR1 and CDR2: SGHVS, FQNEAQ. V was shortened by 6 bases and J by 3 bases, with 15 bases between the two germline ends. This CDR3 is built from 15 residues.